This TCR beta chain was captured by sequencing in a study of neoadjuvant anti-PD-1 for oral cavity cancer. Time point noted: after neoadjuvant nivolumab, at surgical resection. This clone was seen more than once but under ten times. Looked up from germline, CDR1 is MNHEY and CDR2 is SMNVEV (reference sequence). This CDR3 comprises 18 residues. J was trimmed by 9 bases and V by 6 bases; bases with no gene match: 17. The method was immunoSEQ multiplex PCR; TCRdb's version includes in-frame clones alone and lacks a portion of them. Of roughly 46,000 clones listed, about 76% were seen once; the top ten hold roughly 4.9%.

The TCR originated in a person aged 35-80 years with oral cavity squamous cell carcinoma. This rearrangement joins TRBV27 to TRBJ1-6, with TRBD1 identical over 10 bases. Source: PBMCs, taken after nivolumab (anti-PD-1) treatment. The DNA for the CDR3 is TGTGCCAGCAGATTACTGCCGACAGGGGGCATTAGTAGTTCACCCCTCCACTTT. The encoded protein is CASRLLPTGGISSSPLHF.